Shown below are 21 T cell receptor beta chains from a single sample sequenced in a study of T cell responses to AZD1222 COVID-19 vaccine. Measured with immunoSEQ multiplex PCR; TCRdb has only the in-frame clones, and not every one. The data hold tens of thousands of clones, with about nine tenths observed a single time. The specimen was peripheral blood, collected 28 days after the second AZD1222 dose. These receptors were obtained from an adult who received the AZD1222 COVID-19 vaccine.

V usage is TRBV27 and J usage is TRBJ1-5; possible D gene TRBD1, 5 bases. CDR3 length: 15 amino acids. Germline V gene lookup returns CDR1 MNHEY and CDR2 SMNVEV (reference sequence). Trimming cost V 5 bases and J 4 bases, with 15 bases left between them. The CDR3 is CASSLGRGGNQPQHF. Written as DNA, the CDR3 is TGTGCCAGCAGTCTAGGTCGGGGCGGTAATCAGCCCCAGCATTTT.

The rearrangement links TRBV6-5 to TRBJ2-1, with D possibly called TRBD1 or TRBD2 (5 bases each). Germline V CDR1 and CDR2: MNHEY, SVGAGI. This CDR3 region has 15 residues. V was pared by 4 bases and J by 0 bases, with 10 bases between. The CDR3 DNA sequence: TGTGCCAGCAGTTGGGACCCGAGCTCCTACAATGAGCAGTTCTTC. This gives the protein CASSWDPSSYNEQFF.

The chain employs TRBV6-2 or TRBV6-3 and TRBJ2-2, with TRBD2 matching over 13 bases. Germline loops: CDR1 MNHEY, CDR2 SVGEGT. Unmatched junction bases numbered 8, after V lost 6 bases and J lost 4 bases. The CDR3 loop spans 17 amino acids. CDR3 loop: CASSHTSGGAITGELFF. The CDR3 nucleotides are TGTGCCAGCAGCCATACTAGCGGGGGGGCTATCACCGGGGAGCTGTTTTTT.

This clone was recorded once. The chain is built from TRBV4-1 and TRBJ2-5; possibly TRBD2 for D (7 bases). There are 16 residues in the CDR3. With 4 bases removed from V and 5 bases from J, the gap between germline ends came to 20 bases. Germline loops: CDR1 MGHRA, CDR2 YSYEKL. The CDR3 nucleotides are TGCGCCAGCAGCCCAAATGTGGCGGGGGCCGGGGAGACCCAGTACTTC. It codes for CASSPNVAGAGETQYF.

This chain links TRBV2 with TRBJ1-1; 10 bases line up with TRBD1. This CDR3 is built from 14 residues. The germline V gene encodes CDR1 SNHLY and CDR2 FYNNEI. V shed 3 bases, J shed 6 bases, and the junction held 4 bases outside the gene matches. CDR3 DNA: TGTGCCAGCAGTGAGGAGACAGGGGGCCCTGAAGCTTTCTTT. This translates into CASSEETGGPEAFF.

This chain links TRBV18 with TRBJ2-3, with TRBD2 matching over 13 bases. V shed 5 bases, J shed 7 bases, and the junction held 9 bases outside the gene matches. The germline gives CDR1 KGHSH, CDR2 LQKENI. The CDR3 totals 16 residues. The CDR3 reads CASSKGTSGTPNTQYF. The CDR3 DNA sequence: TGTGCCAGCTCAAAGGGGACTAGCGGGACGCCGAATACGCAGTATTTT.

The chain has TRBV19 and TRBJ2-5; the D gene is possibly TRBD2 (6 bases). This CDR3 contains 15 residues. Between the trimmed V and J ends, which lost 4 bases and 5 bases, there was a span of 17 bases. Per germline, CDR1 LNHDA and CDR2 SQIVND (reference sequence). DNA of the CDR3: TGTGCCAGTAGTAGCGGGGTGGGATTGAGGGAGACCCAGTACTTC. Residues: CASSSGVGLRETQYF.

This clone has just one count. This chain uses TRBV6-6 with TRBJ2-2; 7 bases line up with TRBD2. Per germline, CDR1 MNHNY and CDR2 SVGAGI (reference sequence). This CDR3 region has 15 residues. Trimming at V came to 6 bases and at J to 0 bases, leaving 4 bases not matched to a gene. CDR3 in DNA: TGTGCCAGCAGAGCCGGGACTACGAACACCGGGGAGCTGTTTTTT. Amino acid sequence: CASRAGTTNTGELFF.

The J gene is TRBJ1-1, the V gene TRBV7-2; D not resolved. V was trimmed by 1 base and J by 0 bases, leaving 12 bases between them. The CDR3 runs 16 residues. In germline, CDR1 is SGHTA, CDR2 FQGNSA. CDR3 residues: CASSLDWQALNTEAFF. CDR3 DNA sequence: TGTGCCAGCAGCTTAGACTGGCAGGCTTTGAACACTGAAGCTTTCTTT. Complete variable domain (other parts from reference TRBV7-2 and TRBJ1-1): GAGVSQSPSNKVTEKGKDVELRCDPISGHTALYWYRQSLGQGLEFLIYFQGNSAPDKSGLPSDRFSAERTGGSVSTLTIQRTQQEDSAVYLCASSLDWQALNTEAFFGQGTRLTVV.

The sample holds a few counts of this clone. This rearrangement joins TRBV7-9 to TRBJ2-7, with D unclear. The V gene lost 2 bases and the J gene lost 0 bases, with 5 bases spanning the gap. Germline V CDR1 and CDR2: SEHNR, FQNEAQ (reference sequence). The CDR3 runs 13 residues. The CDR3 nucleotides are TGTGCCAGCAGCTTATCCAGCTCCTACGAGCAGTACGTC. This gives the protein CASSLSSSYEQYV.

In DNA form, the CDR3 reads TGTGCCAGCAGTTCTGATTCTAACGAGCAGTACTTC. The encoded protein is CASSSDSNEQYF. This sequence joins TRBV13 and TRBJ2-7; no definite D call. Germline V lookup: CDR1 PRHDT, CDR2 FYEKMQ (reference sequence). The CDR3 spans 12 residues. Trimming pared 6 bases from V and 5 bases from J, leaving 11 bases between.

The genes are TRBV27 and TRBJ2-2, with TRBD1 matching over 7 bases. Germline assignment: CDR1 MNHEY and CDR2 SMNVEV (reference sequence). V was clipped by 7 bases and J by 5 bases; unmatched bases: 4. This CDR3 comprises 13 residues. The CDR3 here is CASNGQATGELFF. The CDR3 DNA sequence: TGTGCCAGCAATGGACAGGCAACCGGGGAGCTGTTTTTT.

This clone was found a few times. J is TRBJ1-4 and V is TRBV4-1, with TRBD1 identical over 8 bases. The CDR3 is made up of 15 amino acids. The germline V gene has CDR1 MGHRA and CDR2 YSYEKL. The trim removed 2 bases at V and 7 bases at J, leaving 6 bases unmatched. This CDR3 is CASSQTTGAGEKLFF. CDR3 DNA sequence: TGCGCCAGCAGCCAAACGACAGGGGCGGGTGAAAAACTGTTTTTT.

The V and J genes are TRBV10-1 and TRBJ2-3; D remains unclear. Germline V gives CDR1 WNHNN, CDR2 SYGVQD (reference sequence). The CDR3 totals 13 residues. V dropped 4 bases and J dropped 2 bases, with 7 bases sitting between them. The CDR3 reads CASSASNTDTQYF. CDR3 sequence (DNA): TGCGCCAGCAGTGCTAGTAACACAGATACGCAGTATTTT.

This chain links TRBV7-3 with TRBJ1-1; possibly TRBD1 for D (5 bases). The CDR3 sequence is 13 residues long. CDR1 SGHTA and CDR2 FQGTGA come from the germline V gene. V was clipped by 6 bases and J by 1 base, with 9 bases between them. CDR3: CASSYQGNTEAFF. The CDR3 DNA sequence: TGTGCCAGCAGTTACCAGGGGAACACTGAAGCTTTCTTT.

The chain has TRBV24-1 and TRBJ1-3; tentative D call: TRBD1 (5 bases). V lost 6 bases to trimming and J lost 2 bases, with 13 bases between them. There are 15 residues in the CDR3. The germline V gene encodes CDR1 KGHDR and CDR2 SFDVKD. CDR3 sequence: CATSQSGSAGNTIYF. CDR3 sequence (DNA): TGTGCCACCAGTCAATCAGGGTCTGCTGGAAACACCATATATTTT.

This clone was seen only once. This chain links TRBV9 with TRBJ1-3; no firm D call. CDR1 is SGDLS, CDR2 YYNGEE, per germline. V lost 0 bases to trimming and J lost 0 bases, with 4 bases between them. CDR3 length: 14 residues. CDR3 nucleotide sequence: TGTGCCAGCAGCGTAGAGAGCTCTGGAAACACCATATATTTT. Translating it yields CASSVESSGNTIYF.

This clone has a handful of counts. The rearrangement uses TRBV2 and TRBJ1-4, with a possible D match to TRBD1 (5 bases). Germline V gene lookup returns CDR1 SNHLY and CDR2 FYNNEI. The CDR3 is made up of 11 amino acids. Deletions cut 6 bases from V and 6 bases from J, with 5 bases between. Here the CDR3 DNA reads TGTGCCAGCAGACAGGATGAAAAACTGTTTTTT. Its translation: CASRQDEKLFF.

This clone has only one observation. The chain joins TRBV9 to TRBJ2-3; no clear D gene. The CDR3 has 14 residues. Trimming pared 0 bases from V and 2 bases from J, leaving 7 bases between. Germline CDR1 reads SGDLS; CDR2 reads YYNGEE. The CDR3 spells CASSVGYSTDTQYF. DNA for the CDR3: TGTGCCAGCAGCGTAGGTTACTCCACAGATACGCAGTATTTT.

J is TRBJ2-3 and V is TRBV9; tentative D call: TRBD2 (6 bases). Germline assignment: CDR1 SGDLS and CDR2 YYNGEE. This CDR3 is built from 13 residues. V was trimmed by 0 bases and J by 13 bases, leaving 15 bases between them. CDR3 DNA sequence: TGTGCCAGCAGCGTAGAAGAGAAGGGGAGGAAGTATTTT. As protein: CASSVEEKGRKYF.

The rearrangement links TRBV20-1 to TRBJ1-4; D is uncertain. V lost 7 bases, J lost 6 bases, and 6 bases lay in between. The CDR3 has 10 residues. From germline, CDR1 is DFQATT and CDR2 SNEGSKA (reference sequence). The CDR3 nucleotides are TGCAGTGTCGTGGATGAAAAACTGTTTTTT. Translating it yields CSVVDEKLFF.